This TCR beta chain originates from a study of blood T cells in healthy people across ages. Deletions cut 7 bases from V and 0 bases from J, with 14 bases between. The CDR3 loop spans 15 amino acids. The germline V gene has CDR1 ENHRY and CDR2 SYGVKD. A second PCR, run for about 7 to 11 cycles, used a sample-barcoded 5' primer plus a J-beta primer mix. One entry per CDR3 protein, called by TCRdb with MiXCR from the 5' RACE reads. Of about 580,000 distinct CDR3 sequences detected, 47% appear once; the ten largest clones hold just under 25%. The source material was blood. The TCR sequence derives from a man aged 80 or over in good health. This chain joins TRBV10-3 and TRBJ2-3; TRBD1 might be the D (5 bases). The CDR3 here is CAIIGGASSTDTQYF. CDR3 coding DNA: TGTGCCATCATAGGTGGGGCCTCTAGCACAGATACGCAGTATTTT.